The next 14 T cell receptor beta chains were all read from a single sample in a study of T cell responses to AZD1222 COVID-19 vaccine. Using immunoSEQ multiplex PCR, the repertoire was profiled, and TCRdb retains in-frame clones only, with some absent. The sample has around 78,000 clones; approximately 90% are singletons. The material sequenced was peripheral blood, taken on day 0 of AZD1222 vaccination. The receptors originated from an adult in good health.

This sequence joins TRBV9 and TRBJ1-2, with 9 bases matching TRBD1. The CDR3 covers 16 residues. CDR1 SGDLS and CDR2 YYNGEE come from the germline V gene. Trimming at V came to 0 bases and at J to 3 bases, leaving 6 bases not matched to a gene. The CDR3 here is CASSVARQGVDYGYTF. The CDR3 DNA is TGTGCCAGCAGCGTAGCTAGACAGGGGGTGGACTATGGCTACACCTTC. Based on the CDR3 plus reference TRBV9 and TRBJ1-2, the full variable domain is DSGVTQTPKHLITATGQRVTLRCSPRSGDLSVYWYQQSLDQGLQFLIQYYNGEERAKGNILERFSAQQFPDLHSELNLSSLELGDSALYFCASSVARQGVDYGYTFGSGTRLTVV.

V gene TRBV5-1 combines with J gene TRBJ1-4; D is possibly TRBD1 (5 bases). Germline V gene data show CDR1 as SGHRS and CDR2 as YFSETQ. The CDR3 loop spans 16 amino acids. V lost 4 bases and J lost 0, with 13 bases in between. CDR3 bases: TGCGCCAGCAGCACTGGGACGGCTGCAACTAATGAAAAACTGTTTTTT. The encoded protein is CASSTGTAATNEKLFF.

The rearrangement joins TRBV7-2 to TRBJ2-2; a possible D gene is TRBD2 (6 bases). The CDR3 contains 15 residues. Germline CDR1 SGHTA, CDR2 FQGNSA. V lost 5 bases and J lost 6, with 16 bases in between. CDR3 residues: CASSPLAEAPGELFF. CDR3 coding DNA: TGTGCCAGCAGCCCGTTAGCGGAAGCACCCGGGGAGCTGTTTTTT.

The chain couples TRBV3-1 (or the pseudogene TRBV3-2) to TRBJ2-7; TRBD2 agrees at 13 bases. Germline V CDR1 and CDR2: LGHDT, YNNKEL (reference sequence). The CDR3 loop spans 16 amino acids. Trimming cost V 8 bases and J 2 bases; bases outside gene matches: 9. The CDR3 reads CASRGLAGDRTYEQYF. In DNA, the CDR3 is TGTGCCAGCCGCGGACTAGCGGGAGACCGAACCTACGAGCAGTACTTC.

This clone was counted only a few times. The rearrangement links TRBV4-1 to TRBJ2-1, with 8 bases that match TRBD1. CDR1 and CDR2 from the germline V gene are MGHRA and YSYEKL. The CDR3 extends over 13 amino acids. Losses at the gene ends were 0 bases for V and 15 bases for J; bases not matched to a gene: 7. The CDR3 DNA follows: TGCGCCAGCAGCCAAGAAAGGCGGGACAGGCCGTTCTTC. Its protein product is CASSQERRDRPFF.

V and J are TRBV1 and TRBJ1-2; the table gives TRBD1 as D, unverified against the DNA. TRBV1 is marked as a pseudogene. This CDR3 region has 13 residues. CDR3 bases: TGCACCAGCAGCCAGAACAGGGTGGGTGGCTACACCTTC. Its translation is CTSSQNRVGGYTF.

This chain joins TRBV10-3 and TRBJ2-5; no clear D gene. The CDR3 is 13 residues long. The V end lost 2 bases, the J end lost 4 bases, and 8 bases lay between the germline ends. Germline lookup yields CDR1 ENHRY and CDR2 SYGVKD. The CDR3 sequence is CAISETLGETQYF. In DNA, the CDR3 is TGTGCCATCAGTGAGACCCTGGGAGAGACCCAGTACTTC.

The V and J genes are TRBV15 and TRBJ1-2, with 7 bases lining up with TRBD1. The CDR3 extends over 14 amino acids. The germline gives CDR1 LNHNV, CDR2 YYDKDF (reference sequence). The ends lost 1 base at V and 8 bases at J; junction bases unmatched: 7. The CDR3 spells CATSRVGGGAGYTF. As DNA, the CDR3 is TGTGCCACCAGCAGAGTAGGAGGGGGCGCGGGCTACACCTTC.

The rearrangement links TRBV27 to TRBJ2-5; D is uncertain. Trimming took off 2 bases at V and 1 base at J, with 8 bases between the two ends. The germline gives CDR1 MNHEY, CDR2 SMNVEV (reference sequence). The CDR3 totals 14 residues. CDR3 protein: CASSLRESQETQYF. The CDR3 DNA is TGTGCCAGCAGTTTAAGGGAATCCCAAGAGACCCAGTACTTC.

The chain combines TRBV15 with TRBJ1-2; 8 nucleotides match TRBD1. This CDR3 comprises 15 residues. With V trimmed by 1 base and J by 7 bases, 8 bases remained unmatched. The germline gives CDR1 LNHNV, CDR2 YYDKDF (reference sequence). The CDR3 reads CATSRGGRGLIGYTF. The CDR3 bases are TGTGCCACCAGCAGAGGAGGCAGGGGGCTTATTGGCTACACCTTC. Complete variable domain (other parts from reference TRBV15 and TRBJ1-2): DAMVIQNPRYQVTQFGKPVTLSCSQTLNHNVMYWYQQKSSQAPKLLFHYYDKDFNNEADTPDNFQSRRPNTSFCFLDIRSPGLGDTAMYLCATSRGGRGLIGYTFGSGTRLTVV.

V gene TRBV28 combines with J gene TRBJ2-1; tentatively, D is TRBD1 or TRBD2 (5 bases each). The CDR3 has 14 residues. Trimming pared 6 bases from V and 8 bases from J, leaving 17 bases between. CDR1 MDHEN and CDR2 SYDVKM come from the germline V gene. The CDR3 coding sequence is TGTGCCAGCAGACCGGGGCCAGGGCACTATGAGCAGTTCTTC. It is translated as CASRPGPGHYEQFF. Using reference TRBV28 and TRBJ2-1 for the parts outside the CDR3, the full variable domain is DVKVTQSSRYLVKRTGEKVFLECVQDMDHENMFWYRQDPGLGLRLIYFSYDVKMKEKGDIPEGYSVSREKKERFSLILESASTNQTSMYLCASRPGPGHYEQFFGPGTRLTVL.

The genes are TRBV3-1 (or the pseudogene TRBV3-2) and TRBJ2-7, with TRBD1 matching over 7 bases. V trimming: 4 bases; J trimming: 5 bases; junction bases outside the gene matches: 8. The CDR3 consists of 14 residues. Germline CDR1 and CDR2: LGHDT and YNNKEL (reference sequence). For the CDR3, the DNA is TGTGCCAGCAGCCGACAGACAGGGTCCAACGAGCAGTACTTC. Amino acid sequence: CASSRQTGSNEQYF.

The V call is TRBV19, the J call TRBJ2-3, with unresolved D. The germline gives CDR1 LNHDA, CDR2 SQIVND (reference sequence). Trimming pared 5 bases from V and 2 bases from J, leaving 11 bases between. The CDR3 contains 14 residues. The CDR3 bases are TGTGCCAGTAGTGGCAACAGACCCACAGATACGCAGTATTTT. Its translation is CASSGNRPTDTQYF. The complete variable domain, with remaining parts taken from reference TRBV19 and TRBJ2-3, reads DGGITQSPKYLFRKEGQNVTLSCEQNLNHDAMYWYRQDPGQGLRLIYYSQIVNDFQKGDIAEGYSVSREKKESFPLTVTSAQKNPTAFYLCASSGNRPTDTQYFGPGTRLTVL.

In DNA, the CDR3 is TGTGCCAGCCGGCCACAGCAATACAATGAGCAGTTCTTC. This codes for CASRPQQYNEQFF. V and J are TRBV5-4 and TRBJ2-1; D not resolved. The ends were cut back, 7 bases at V and 4 bases at J, with 12 bases in the middle. This CDR3 has 13 residues. Germline CDR1 and CDR2: SGHNT and YYREEE (reference sequence). Full variable domain (outside the CDR3, taken from reference TRBV5-4 and TRBJ2-1): ETGVTQSPTHLIKTRGQQVTLRCSSQSGHNTVSWYQQALGQGPQFIFQYYREEENGRGNFPPRFSGLQFPNYSSELNVNALELDDSALYLCASRPQQYNEQFFGPGTRLTVL.